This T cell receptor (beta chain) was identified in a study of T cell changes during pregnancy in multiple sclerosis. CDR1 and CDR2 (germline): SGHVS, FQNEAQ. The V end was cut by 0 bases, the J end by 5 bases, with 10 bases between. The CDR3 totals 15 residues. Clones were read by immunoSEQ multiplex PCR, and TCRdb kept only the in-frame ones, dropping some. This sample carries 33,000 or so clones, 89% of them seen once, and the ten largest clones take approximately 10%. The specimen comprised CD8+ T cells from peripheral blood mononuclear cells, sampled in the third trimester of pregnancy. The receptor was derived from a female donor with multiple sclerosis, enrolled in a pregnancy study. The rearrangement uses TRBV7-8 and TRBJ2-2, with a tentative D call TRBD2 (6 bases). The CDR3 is CASSLAGGGTGELFF. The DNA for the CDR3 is TGTGCCAGCAGCTTAGCGGGAGGCGGGACCGGGGAGCTGTTTTTT.